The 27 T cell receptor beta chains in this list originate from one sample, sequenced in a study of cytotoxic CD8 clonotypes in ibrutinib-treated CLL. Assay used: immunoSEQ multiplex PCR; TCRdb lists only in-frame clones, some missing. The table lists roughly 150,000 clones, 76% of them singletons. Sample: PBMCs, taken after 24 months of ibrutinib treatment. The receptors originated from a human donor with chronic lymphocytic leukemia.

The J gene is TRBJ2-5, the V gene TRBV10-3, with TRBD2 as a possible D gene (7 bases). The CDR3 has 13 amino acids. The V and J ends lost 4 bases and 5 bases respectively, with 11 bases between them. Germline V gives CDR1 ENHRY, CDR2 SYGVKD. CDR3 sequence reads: CAISVGGLETQYF. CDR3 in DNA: TGTGCCATCAGTGTGGGGGGGCTGGAGACCCAGTACTTC.

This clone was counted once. The CDR3 loop reads CASLMQMTGAYGYTF. CDR3 DNA: TGTGCCAGCCTAATGCAGATGACGGGGGCTTATGGCTACACCTTC. This chain joins TRBV5-6 and TRBJ1-2, with D perhaps matching TRBD1 (6 bases). The V gene's germline CDR1 is SGHDT and CDR2 YYEEEE. V gave up 7 bases and J gave up 5 bases, with 21 bases separating them. The CDR3 covers 15 residues.

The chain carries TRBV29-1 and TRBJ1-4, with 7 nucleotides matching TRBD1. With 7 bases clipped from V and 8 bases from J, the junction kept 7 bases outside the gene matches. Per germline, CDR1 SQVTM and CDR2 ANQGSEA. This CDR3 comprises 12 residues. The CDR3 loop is CSAGTVREKLFF. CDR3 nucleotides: TGCAGCGCCGGGACAGTACGGGAAAAACTGTTTTTT.

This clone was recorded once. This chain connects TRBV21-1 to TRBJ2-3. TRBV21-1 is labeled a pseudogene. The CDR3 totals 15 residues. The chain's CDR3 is CASSKTPYRTDTQYF. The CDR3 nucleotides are TGTGCCAGCAGCAAGACCCCATACCGGACAGATACGCAGTATTTT.

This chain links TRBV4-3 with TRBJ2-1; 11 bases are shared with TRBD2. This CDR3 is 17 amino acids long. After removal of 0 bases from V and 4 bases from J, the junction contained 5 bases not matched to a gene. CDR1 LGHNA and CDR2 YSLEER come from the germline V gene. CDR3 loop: CASSQDLGTSGYNEQFF. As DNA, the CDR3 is TGCGCCAGCAGCCAAGACTTGGGGACTAGCGGATACAATGAGCAGTTCTTC.

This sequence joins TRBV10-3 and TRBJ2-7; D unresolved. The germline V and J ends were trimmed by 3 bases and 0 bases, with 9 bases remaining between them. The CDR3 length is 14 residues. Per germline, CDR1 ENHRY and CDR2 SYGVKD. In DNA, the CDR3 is TGTGCCATCAGTGATGGTCGGAGCTCCTACGAGCAGTACTTC. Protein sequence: CAISDGRSSYEQYF.

The CDR3 DNA reads TGTGCCAGTCCGGACAGGAGACTAGGGGCTGAAGCTTTCTTT. Protein: CASPDRRLGAEAFF. The chain joins TRBV2 to TRBJ1-1, with 7 bases that match TRBD1. Trimming at V came to 9 bases and at J to 6 bases, leaving 13 bases not matched to a gene. CDR3 length: 14 amino acids. Per germline, CDR1 SNHLY and CDR2 FYNNEI.

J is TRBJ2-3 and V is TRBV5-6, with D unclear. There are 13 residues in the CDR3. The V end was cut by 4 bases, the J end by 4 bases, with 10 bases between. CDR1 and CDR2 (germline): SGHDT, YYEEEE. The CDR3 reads CASSPTGADTQYF. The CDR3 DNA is TGTGCCAGCAGCCCGACTGGGGCAGATACGCAGTATTTT.

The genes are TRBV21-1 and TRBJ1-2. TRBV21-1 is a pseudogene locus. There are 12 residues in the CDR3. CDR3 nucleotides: TGTGCCAGCAGCCTCCGACCCCGGGGCTACACCTTC. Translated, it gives CASSLRPRGYTF.

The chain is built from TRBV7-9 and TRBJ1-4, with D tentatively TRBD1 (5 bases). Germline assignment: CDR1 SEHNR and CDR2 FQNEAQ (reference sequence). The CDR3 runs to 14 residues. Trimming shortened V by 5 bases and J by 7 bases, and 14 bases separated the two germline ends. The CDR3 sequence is CASSNRDRAEKLFF. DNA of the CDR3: TGTGCCAGCAGCAACCGGGACCGGGCTGAAAAACTGTTTTTT.

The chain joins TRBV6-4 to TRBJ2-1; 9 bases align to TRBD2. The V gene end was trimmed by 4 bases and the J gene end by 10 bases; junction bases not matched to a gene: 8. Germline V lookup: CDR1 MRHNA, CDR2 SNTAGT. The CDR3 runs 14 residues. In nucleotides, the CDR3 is TGTGCCAGCAGTGTTACGGGACTAGCTGAAGAGCAGTTCTTC. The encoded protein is CASSVTGLAEEQFF.

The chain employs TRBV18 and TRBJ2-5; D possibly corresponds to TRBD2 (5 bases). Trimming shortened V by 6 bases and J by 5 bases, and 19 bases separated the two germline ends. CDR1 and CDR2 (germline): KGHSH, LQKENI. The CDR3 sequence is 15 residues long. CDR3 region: CASSPSWGAGETQYF. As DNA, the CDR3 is TGTGCCAGCTCCCCTTCCTGGGGAGCTGGGGAGACCCAGTACTTC.

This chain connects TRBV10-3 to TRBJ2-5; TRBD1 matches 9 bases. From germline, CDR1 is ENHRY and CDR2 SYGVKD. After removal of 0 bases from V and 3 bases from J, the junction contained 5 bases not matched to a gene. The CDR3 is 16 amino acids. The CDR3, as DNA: TGTGCCATCAGTGAGTCAAGTGGACAGGGGAAAGAGACCCAGTACTTC. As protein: CAISESSGQGKETQYF.

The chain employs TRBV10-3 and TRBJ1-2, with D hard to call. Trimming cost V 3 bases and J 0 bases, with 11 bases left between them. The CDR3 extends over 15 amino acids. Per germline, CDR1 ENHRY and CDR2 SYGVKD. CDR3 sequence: CAISEQWVANYGYTF. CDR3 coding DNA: TGTGCCATCAGTGAACAGTGGGTCGCTAACTATGGCTACACCTTC.

CDR3 coding DNA: TGTGCCAGCAGCCAAGATCTTGGTTCAGGGGGCCTCACAGATACGCAGTATTTT. Its translation is CASSQDLGSGGLTDTQYF. The chain is built from TRBV4-2 and TRBJ2-3; the match to TRBD1 covers 8 bases. CDR1 LGHNA and CDR2 YNFKEQ come from the germline V gene. The CDR3 is 18 amino acids. After removal of 0 bases from V and 2 bases from J, the junction contained 10 bases not matched to a gene.

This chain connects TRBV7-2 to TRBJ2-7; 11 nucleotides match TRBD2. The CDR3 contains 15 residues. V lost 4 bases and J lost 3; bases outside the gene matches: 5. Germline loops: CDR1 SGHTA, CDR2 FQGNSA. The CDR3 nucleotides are TGTGCCAGCAGCTCATCTGGGACTAGCGGCTACGAGCAGTACTTC. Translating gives CASSSSGTSGYEQYF.

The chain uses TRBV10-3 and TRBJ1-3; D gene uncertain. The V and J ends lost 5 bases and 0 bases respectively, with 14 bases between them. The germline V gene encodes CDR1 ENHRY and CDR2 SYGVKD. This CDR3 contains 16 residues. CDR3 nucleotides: TGTGCCATCAGTTTTCTCCCTAGCGGCTCTGGAAACACCATATATTTT. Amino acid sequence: CAISFLPSGSGNTIYF.

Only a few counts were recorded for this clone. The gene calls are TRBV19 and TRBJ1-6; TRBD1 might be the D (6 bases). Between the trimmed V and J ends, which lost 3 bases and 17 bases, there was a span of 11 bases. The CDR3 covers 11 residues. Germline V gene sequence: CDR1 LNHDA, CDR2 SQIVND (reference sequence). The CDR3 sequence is CASSMGGHVHF. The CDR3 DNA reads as TGTGCCAGTAGTATGGGGGGCCACGTCCACTTT.

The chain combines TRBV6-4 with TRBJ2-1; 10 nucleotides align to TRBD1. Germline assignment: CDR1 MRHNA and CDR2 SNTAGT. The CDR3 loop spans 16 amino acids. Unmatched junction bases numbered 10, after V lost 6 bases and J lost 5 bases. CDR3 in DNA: TGTGCCAGCAGGCCCCCGACAGGGGGCATCCACAATGAGCAGTTCTTC. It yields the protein CASRPPTGGIHNEQFF.

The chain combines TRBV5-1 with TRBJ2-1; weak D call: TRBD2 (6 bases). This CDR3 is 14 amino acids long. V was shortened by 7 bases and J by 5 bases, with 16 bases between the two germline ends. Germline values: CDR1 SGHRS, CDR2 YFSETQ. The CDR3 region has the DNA TGCGCCAGCTCCGGGACTCTTGCTAACAATGAGCAGTTCTTC. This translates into CASSGTLANNEQFF.

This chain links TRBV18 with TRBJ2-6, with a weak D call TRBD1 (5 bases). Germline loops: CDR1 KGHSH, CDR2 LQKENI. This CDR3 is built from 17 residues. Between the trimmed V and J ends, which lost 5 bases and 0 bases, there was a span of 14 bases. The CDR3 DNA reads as TGTGCCAGCTCAGTCTTGGGGCAGCACTCTGGGGCCAACGTCCTGACTTTC. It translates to CASSVLGQHSGANVLTF. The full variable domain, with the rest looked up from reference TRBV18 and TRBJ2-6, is NAGVMQNPRHLVRRRGQEARLRCSPMKGHSHVYWYRQLPEEGLKFMVYLQKENIIDESGMPKERFSAEFPKEGPSILRIQQVVRGDSAAYFCASSVLGQHSGANVLTFGAGSRLTVL.

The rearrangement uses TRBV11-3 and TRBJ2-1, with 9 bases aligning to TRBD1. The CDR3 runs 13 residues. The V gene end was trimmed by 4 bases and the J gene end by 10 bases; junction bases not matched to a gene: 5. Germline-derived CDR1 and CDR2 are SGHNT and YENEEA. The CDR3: CASSSGQGFEQFF. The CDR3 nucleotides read TGTGCCAGCAGCTCGGGACAGGGCTTCGAGCAGTTCTTC.

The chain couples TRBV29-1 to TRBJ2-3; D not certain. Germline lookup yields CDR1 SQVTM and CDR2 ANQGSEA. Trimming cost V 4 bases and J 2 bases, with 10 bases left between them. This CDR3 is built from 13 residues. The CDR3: CSVGAETTDTQYF. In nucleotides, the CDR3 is TGCAGCGTTGGGGCAGAGACCACAGATACGCAGTATTTT.

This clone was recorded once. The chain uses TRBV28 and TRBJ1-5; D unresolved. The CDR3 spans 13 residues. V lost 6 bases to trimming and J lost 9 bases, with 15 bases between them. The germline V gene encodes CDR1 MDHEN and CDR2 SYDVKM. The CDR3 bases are TGTGCCAGCAGCCAGGACGTGTGGGTGCCCCAGCATTTT. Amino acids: CASSQDVWVPQHF.

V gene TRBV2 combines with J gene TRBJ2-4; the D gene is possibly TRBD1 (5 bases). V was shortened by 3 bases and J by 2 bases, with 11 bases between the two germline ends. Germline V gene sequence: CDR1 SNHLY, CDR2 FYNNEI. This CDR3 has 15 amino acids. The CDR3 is CASSELGVSKNIQYF. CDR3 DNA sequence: TGTGCCAGCAGTGAGTTAGGGGTGTCCAAAAACATTCAGTACTTC.

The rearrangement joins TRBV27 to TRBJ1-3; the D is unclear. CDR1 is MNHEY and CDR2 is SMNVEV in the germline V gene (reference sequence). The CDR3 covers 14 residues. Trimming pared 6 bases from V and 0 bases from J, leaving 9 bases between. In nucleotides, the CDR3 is TGTGCCAGCAGCCCCGGCACCTCTGGAAACACCATATATTTT. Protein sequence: CASSPGTSGNTIYF.

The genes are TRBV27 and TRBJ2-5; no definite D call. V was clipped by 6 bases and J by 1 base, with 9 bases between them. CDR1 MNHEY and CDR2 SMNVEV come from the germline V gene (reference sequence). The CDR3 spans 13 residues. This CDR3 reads CASSSTPQETQYF. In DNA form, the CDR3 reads TGTGCCAGCAGCTCCACCCCCCAAGAGACCCAGTACTTC.